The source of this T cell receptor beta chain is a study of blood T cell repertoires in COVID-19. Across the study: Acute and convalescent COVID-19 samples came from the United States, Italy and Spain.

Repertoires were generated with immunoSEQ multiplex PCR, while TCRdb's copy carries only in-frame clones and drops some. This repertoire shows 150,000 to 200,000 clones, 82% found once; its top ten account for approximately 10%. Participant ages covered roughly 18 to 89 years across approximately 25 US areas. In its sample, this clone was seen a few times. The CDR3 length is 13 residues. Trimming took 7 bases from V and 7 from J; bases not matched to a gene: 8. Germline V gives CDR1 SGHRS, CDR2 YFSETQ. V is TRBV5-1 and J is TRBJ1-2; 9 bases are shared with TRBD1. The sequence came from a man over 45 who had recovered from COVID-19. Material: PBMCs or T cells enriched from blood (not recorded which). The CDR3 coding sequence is TGCGCCAGCGGGACCGGGACAGGGCTTGGCTACACCTTC. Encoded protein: CASGTGTGLGYTF.